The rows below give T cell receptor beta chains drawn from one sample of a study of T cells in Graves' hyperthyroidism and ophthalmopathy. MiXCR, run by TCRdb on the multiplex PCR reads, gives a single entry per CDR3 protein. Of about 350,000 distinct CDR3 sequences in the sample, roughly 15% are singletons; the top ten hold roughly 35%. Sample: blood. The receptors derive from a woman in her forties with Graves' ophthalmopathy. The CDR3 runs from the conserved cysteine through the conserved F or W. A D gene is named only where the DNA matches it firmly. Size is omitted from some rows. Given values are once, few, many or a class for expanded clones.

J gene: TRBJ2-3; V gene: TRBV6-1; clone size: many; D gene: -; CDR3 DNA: TGTGCCAGCAGGGCATGGGTAGCGGATACGCAGTATTTT; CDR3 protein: CASRAWVADTQYF
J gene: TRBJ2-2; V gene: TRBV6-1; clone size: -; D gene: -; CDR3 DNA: TGTGCCAGCAGTTCGATCGGGACTCCTCTCGGCGGGGAGCTGTTTTTT; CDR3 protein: CASSSIGTPLGGELFF
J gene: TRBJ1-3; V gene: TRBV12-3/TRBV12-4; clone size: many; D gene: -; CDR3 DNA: TGTGCCAGCAGTCACCCGGGGGGCTCTGGAAACACCATATATTTT; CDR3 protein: CASSHPGGSGNTIYF
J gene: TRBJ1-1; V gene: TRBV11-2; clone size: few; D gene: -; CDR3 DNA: TGTGCCAGCAGCTCCATGGGGGGGCTCCACACTGAAGCTTTCTTT; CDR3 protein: CASSSMGGLHTEAFF
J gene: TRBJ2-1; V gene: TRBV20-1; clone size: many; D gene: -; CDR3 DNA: TGCAGTGCTAGTCCCGGAAATGAGCAGTTCTTC; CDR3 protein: CSASPGNEQFF
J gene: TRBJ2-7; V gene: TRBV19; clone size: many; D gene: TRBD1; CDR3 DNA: TGTGCCAGTAGGGACAGGGGACTTGGCGAGCAGTACTTC; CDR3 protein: CASRDRGLGEQYF
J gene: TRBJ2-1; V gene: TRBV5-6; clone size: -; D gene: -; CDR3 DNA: TGTGCCAGCAGCTTTCGAGGACGGTGGCTTGACAATGAGCAGTTCTTC; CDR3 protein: CASSFRGRWLDNEQFF
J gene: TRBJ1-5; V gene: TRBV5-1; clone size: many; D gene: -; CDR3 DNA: TGCGCCAGCAGCTTGGTCCCCTCGCAGGGGAGAGGCAATCAGCCCCAGCATTTT; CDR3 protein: CASSLVPSQGRGNQPQHF
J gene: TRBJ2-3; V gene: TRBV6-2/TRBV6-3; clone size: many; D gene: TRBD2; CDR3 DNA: TGTGCCAGCAGTTCACCGGGACTACCCACAGATACGCAGTATTTT; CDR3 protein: CASSSPGLPTDTQYF
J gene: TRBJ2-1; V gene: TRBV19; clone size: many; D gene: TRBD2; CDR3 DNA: TGTGCCAGTAGTTTCCTCCCGGGACTAGCTCCTAAGAGGTATGAGCAGTTCTTC; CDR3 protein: CASSFLPGLAPKRYEQFF
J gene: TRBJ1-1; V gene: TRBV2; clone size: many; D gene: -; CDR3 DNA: TGTGCCAGCAACACGGGAGGCACTGAAGCTTTCTTT; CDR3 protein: CASNTGGTEAFF
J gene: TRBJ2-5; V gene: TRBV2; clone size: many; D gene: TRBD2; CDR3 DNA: TGTGCCGCGGGGGGATCGGAGACCCAGTACTTC; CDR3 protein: CAAGGSETQYF
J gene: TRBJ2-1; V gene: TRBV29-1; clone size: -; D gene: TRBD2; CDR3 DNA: TGCAGCGTCGCAAGGGGGACTAGCGGATACAATGAGCAGTTCTTC; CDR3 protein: CSVARGTSGYNEQFF
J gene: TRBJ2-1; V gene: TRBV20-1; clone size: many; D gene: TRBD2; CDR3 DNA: TGCAGTGCTAATCGGGAGGGCCGCAATGAGCAGTTCTTC; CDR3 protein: CSANREGRNEQFF
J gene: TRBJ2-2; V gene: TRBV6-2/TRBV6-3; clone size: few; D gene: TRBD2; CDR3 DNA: TGTGCCAGCAGTTACTACCCCCAAGCGGGAAAGTCGAACACCGGGGAGCTGTTTTTT; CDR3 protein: CASSYYPQAGKSNTGELFF
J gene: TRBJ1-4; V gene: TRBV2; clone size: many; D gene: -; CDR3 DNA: TGTGCCAGCAGTCCCGGGGACATTGAAAAACTGTTTTTT; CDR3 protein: CASSPGDIEKLFF
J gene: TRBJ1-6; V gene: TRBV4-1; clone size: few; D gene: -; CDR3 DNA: TGCGCCAGCAGCCAACTGGGGTTAGATTCACCCCTCCACTTT; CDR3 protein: CASSQLGLDSPLHF
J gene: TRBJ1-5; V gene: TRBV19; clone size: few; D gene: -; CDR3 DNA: -; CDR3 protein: CASTSDKGNQPQHF
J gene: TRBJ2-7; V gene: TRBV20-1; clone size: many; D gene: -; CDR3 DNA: TGCAGTGCCGAGCGGACCTACGAGCAGTACTTC; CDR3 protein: CSAERTYEQYF
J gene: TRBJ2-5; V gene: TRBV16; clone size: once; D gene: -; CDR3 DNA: TGTGCCAGCAGCCCTTCCCAGGGCGTGCCGCCGAACTTC; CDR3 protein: CASSPSQGVPPNF
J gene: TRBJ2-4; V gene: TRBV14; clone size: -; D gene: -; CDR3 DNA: TGTGCCAGCAGCCAAGAAGCCTGGCGAACCCTAGGGGACATTCAGTACTTC; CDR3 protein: CASSQEAWRTLGDIQYF
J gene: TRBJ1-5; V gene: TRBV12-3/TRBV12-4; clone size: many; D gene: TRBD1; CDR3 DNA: TGTGCCAGCAGTTATGGGTGGAGGACAGGACCCGAAAATAGCAATCAGCCCCAGCATTTT; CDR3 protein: CASSYGWRTGPENSNQPQHF
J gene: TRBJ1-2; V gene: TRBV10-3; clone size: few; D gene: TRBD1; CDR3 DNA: TGTGCCATCAGCGGGGGACAGGGGAAAAACTATGGCTACACCTTC; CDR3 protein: CAISGGQGKNYGYTF
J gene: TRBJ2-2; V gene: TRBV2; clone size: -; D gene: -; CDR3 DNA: TGTGCCAAAATAGGAGTATCCGGGGAGCTGTTTTTT; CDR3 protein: CAKIGVSGELFF
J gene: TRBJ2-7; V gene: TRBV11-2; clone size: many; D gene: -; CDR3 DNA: TGTGCCAGCAGCTTAGTAACAGGCAACTACGAGCAGTACTTC; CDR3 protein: CASSLVTGNYEQYF
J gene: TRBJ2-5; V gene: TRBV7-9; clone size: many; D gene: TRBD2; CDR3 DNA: TGTGCCAGCAGCTTAGATCGCTGGATCAAGCGGGAGGCCGACCAAGAGACCCAGTACTTC; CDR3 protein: CASSLDRWIKREADQETQYF
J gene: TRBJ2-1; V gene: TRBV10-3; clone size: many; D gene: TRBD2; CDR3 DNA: TGTGCCATCAGTGAGTCGAGAACTAGCGGGTACTACAATGAGCAGTTCTTC; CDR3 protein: CAISESRTSGYYNEQFF
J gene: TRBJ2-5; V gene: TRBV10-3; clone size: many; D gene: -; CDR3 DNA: TGTGCCATCAATGACGGGCAGGGACTCCGAGAGACCCAGTACTTC; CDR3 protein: CAINDGQGLRETQYF
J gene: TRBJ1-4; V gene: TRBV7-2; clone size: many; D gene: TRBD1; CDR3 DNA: TGTGCCAGCAGCTTCGACAGGGGGCGGAATGAAAAACTGTTTTTT; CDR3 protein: CASSFDRGRNEKLFF
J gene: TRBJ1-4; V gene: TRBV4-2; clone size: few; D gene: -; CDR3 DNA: TGTGCCAGCAGCCAAGAGGCGGGGATCGGGGAAAAACTGTTTTTT; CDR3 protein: CASSQEAGIGEKLFF
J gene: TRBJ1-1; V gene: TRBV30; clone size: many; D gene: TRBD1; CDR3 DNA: TGTGCCTGGAGGAACTACAGGGGTGCGCCTGAAGCTTTCTTT; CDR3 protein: CAWRNYRGAPEAFF
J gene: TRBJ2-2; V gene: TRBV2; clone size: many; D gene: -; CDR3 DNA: TGTGCCAGCAAACCCGTGGCGGGACAGAGACTCGGGGAGCTGTTTTTT; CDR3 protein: CASKPVAGQRLGELFF
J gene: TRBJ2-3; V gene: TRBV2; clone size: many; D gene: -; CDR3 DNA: TGTGCCAGCAGAGACGGTCCCCAAACAGATACGCAGTATTTT; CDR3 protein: CASRDGPQTDTQYF
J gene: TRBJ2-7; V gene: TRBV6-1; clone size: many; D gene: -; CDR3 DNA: TGTGCCAGCAGTGAAACTGCAGGCTCCTACGAGCAGTACTTC; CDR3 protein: CASSETAGSYEQYF
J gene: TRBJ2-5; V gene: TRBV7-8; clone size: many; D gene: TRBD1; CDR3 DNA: TGTGCCAGCAGCCAGACAGGGGATGAGACCCAGTACTTC; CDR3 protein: CASSQTGDETQYF
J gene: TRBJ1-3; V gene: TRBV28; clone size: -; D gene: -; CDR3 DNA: TGTGCCAGCAGTAATAGCCGAAACACCATATATTTT; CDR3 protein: CASSNSRNTIYF
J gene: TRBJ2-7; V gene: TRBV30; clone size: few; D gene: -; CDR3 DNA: TGTGCCTGGAGTGTATCACTGGGTACGGGTGTCGAGCAGTACTTC; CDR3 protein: CAWSVSLGTGVEQYF